These T cell receptor beta chains were read from a single sample in a study of cytomegalovirus exposure and HLA in healthy donors. TCRdb's table, derived via immunoSEQ multiplex PCR, lists solely in-frame clones and lacks some. This table holds roughly 200,000 clones, 70% to 80% found once. Sample: PBMCs. These receptors were taken from a woman aged 40 to 50 in good health and CMV-seronegative. CDR3s include the opening cysteine and the closing phenylalanine or tryptophan. The D gene is left open where the match is weak. Clone size is given for some rows only: seen once, a few or many times, or a class if the clone is expanded.

v_gene: TRBV7-2
d_gene: TRBD1
j_gene: TRBJ2-7
abundance: -
len: 18
CDR3aa: CASSPRTGGGIISYEQYF
CDR3nt: TGTGCCAGCAGCCCTAGGACAGGGGGCGGAATAATTTCCTACGAGCAGTACTTC

v_gene: TRBV7-2
d_gene: TRBD2
j_gene: TRBJ2-1
abundance: -
len: 16
CDR3aa: CASSPQGTSAYNEQFF
CDR3nt: TGTGCCAGCAGCCCCCAGGGGACTAGCGCGTACAATGAGCAGTTCTTC

v_gene: TRBV25-1
d_gene: TRBD1
j_gene: TRBJ2-2
abundance: few
len: 14
CDR3aa: CASRGQGGPGELFF
CDR3nt: TGTGCCAGCAGAGGACAGGGGGGACCCGGGGAGCTGTTTTTT

v_gene: TRBV28
d_gene: TRBD2
j_gene: TRBJ2-3
abundance: -
len: 18
CDR3aa: CASSSLSRLAGSGGTQYF
CDR3nt: TGTGCCAGCAGTTCACTATCGAGACTAGCGGGGAGTGGTGGTACGCAGTATTTT

v_gene: TRBV2
d_gene: -
j_gene: TRBJ2-1
abundance: -
len: 14
CDR3aa: CASSRESSYNEQFF
CDR3nt: TGTGCCAGCAGTCGTGAGAGCTCCTACAATGAGCAGTTCTTC

v_gene: TRBV7-6
d_gene: -
j_gene: TRBJ2-1
abundance: once
len: 12
CDR3aa: CASSRRNNEQFF
CDR3nt: TGTGCCAGCAGCCGCAGGAACAATGAGCAGTTCTTC

v_gene: TRBV11-2
d_gene: TRBD2
j_gene: TRBJ2-5
abundance: -
len: 15
CDR3aa: CASGNSGGHQETQYF
CDR3nt: TGTGCCAGCGGGAATAGCGGGGGGCACCAAGAGACCCAGTACTTC

v_gene: TRBV10-2
d_gene: -
j_gene: TRBJ1-5
abundance: -
len: 13
CDR3aa: CASSENSYQPQHF
CDR3nt: TGCGCCAGCAGTGAAAACTCCTATCAGCCCCAGCATTTT

v_gene: TRBV30
d_gene: TRBD1
j_gene: TRBJ1-2
abundance: -
len: 15
CDR3aa: CAWSIDRGLGYGYTF
CDR3nt: TGTGCCTGGAGCATCGACAGGGGGCTCGGCTATGGCTACACCTTC

v_gene: TRBV6-1
d_gene: -
j_gene: TRBJ1-2
abundance: once
len: 14
CDR3aa: CASSVHSTVFGYTF
CDR3nt: TGTGCCAGCAGTGTGCATTCGACAGTTTTTGGCTACACCTTC

v_gene: TRBV2
d_gene: TRBD1
j_gene: TRBJ1-3
abundance: few
len: 15
CDR3aa: CASSPTTGVWDTIYF
CDR3nt: TGTGCCAGCAGTCCGACAACAGGGGTTTGGGACACCATATATTTT

v_gene: TRBV28
d_gene: TRBD2
j_gene: TRBJ2-5
abundance: -
len: 14
CDR3aa: CASSFLAGAETQYF
CDR3nt: TGTGCCAGCAGTTTTCTAGCGGGAGCAGAGACCCAGTACTTC

v_gene: TRBV29-1
d_gene: TRBD1
j_gene: TRBJ1-1
abundance: -
len: 12
CDR3aa: CSATGGYTEAFF
CDR3nt: TGCAGCGCTACAGGGGGCTACACTGAAGCTTTCTTT

v_gene: TRBV6-5
d_gene: TRBD1
j_gene: TRBJ1-4
abundance: -
len: 14
CDR3aa: CASSPGQNYEKLFF
CDR3nt: TGTGCCAGCAGTCCGGGACAGAACTATGAAAAACTGTTTTTT

v_gene: TRBV7-8
d_gene: TRBD1
j_gene: TRBJ1-1
abundance: -
len: 15
CDR3aa: CASSLVKGANTEAFF
CDR3nt: TGTGCCAGCAGCTTAGTGAAGGGGGCGAACACTGAAGCTTTCTTT

v_gene: TRBV6-1
d_gene: -
j_gene: TRBJ1-5
abundance: -
len: 16
CDR3aa: CASSEEGALARQPQHF
CDR3nt: TGTGCCAGCAGTGAAGAAGGAGCCCTCGCCCGTCAGCCCCAGCATTTT

v_gene: TRBV5-1
d_gene: -
j_gene: TRBJ1-5
abundance: -
len: 15
CDR3aa: CASSLDSYSNQPQHF
CDR3nt: TGCGCCAGCAGCTTGGATTCTTATAGCAATCAGCCCCAGCATTTT

v_gene: TRBV29-1
d_gene: TRBD1
j_gene: TRBJ1-2
abundance: -
len: 13
CDR3aa: CSVRTGQRYGYTF
CDR3nt: TGCAGCGTTCGGACAGGGCAAAGGTATGGCTACACCTTC

v_gene: TRBV5-6
d_gene: -
j_gene: TRBJ2-2
abundance: few
len: 12
CDR3aa: CASSLYTGELFF
CDR3nt: TGTGCCAGCAGCCTATACACCGGGGAGCTGTTTTTT

v_gene: TRBV19
d_gene: TRBD1
j_gene: TRBJ1-6
abundance: -
len: 17
CDR3aa: CASSTPGGGQYNSPLHF
CDR3nt: TGTGCCAGTAGTACCCCCGGAGGGGGACAGTATAATTCACCCCTCCACTTT

v_gene: TRBV7-2
d_gene: -
j_gene: TRBJ1-1
abundance: -
len: 15
CDR3aa: CASSKDRTSNTEAFF
CDR3nt: TGTGCCAGCAGCAAAGACAGGACCTCGAACACTGAAGCTTTCTTT

v_gene: TRBV5-8
d_gene: -
j_gene: TRBJ1-1
abundance: -
len: 15
CDR3aa: CASSPGLRGNTEAFF
CDR3nt: TGTGCCAGCAGCCCGGGACTTCGAGGGAACACTGAAGCTTTCTTT